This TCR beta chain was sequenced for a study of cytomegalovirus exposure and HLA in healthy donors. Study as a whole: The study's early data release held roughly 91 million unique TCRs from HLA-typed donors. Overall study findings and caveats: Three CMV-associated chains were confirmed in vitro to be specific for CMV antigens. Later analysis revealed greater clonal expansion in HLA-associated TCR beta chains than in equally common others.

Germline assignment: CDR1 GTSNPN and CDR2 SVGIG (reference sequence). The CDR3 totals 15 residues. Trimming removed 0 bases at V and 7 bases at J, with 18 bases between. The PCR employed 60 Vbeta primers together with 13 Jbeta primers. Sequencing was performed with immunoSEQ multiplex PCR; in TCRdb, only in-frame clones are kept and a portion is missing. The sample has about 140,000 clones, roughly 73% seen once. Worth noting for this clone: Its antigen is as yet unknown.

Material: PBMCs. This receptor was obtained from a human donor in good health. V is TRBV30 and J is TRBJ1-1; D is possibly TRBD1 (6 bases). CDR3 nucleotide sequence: TGTGCCTGGAGTGTACTTATCGGGGGGCAGGGTGAAGCTTTCTTT. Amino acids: CAWSVLIGGQGEAFF.